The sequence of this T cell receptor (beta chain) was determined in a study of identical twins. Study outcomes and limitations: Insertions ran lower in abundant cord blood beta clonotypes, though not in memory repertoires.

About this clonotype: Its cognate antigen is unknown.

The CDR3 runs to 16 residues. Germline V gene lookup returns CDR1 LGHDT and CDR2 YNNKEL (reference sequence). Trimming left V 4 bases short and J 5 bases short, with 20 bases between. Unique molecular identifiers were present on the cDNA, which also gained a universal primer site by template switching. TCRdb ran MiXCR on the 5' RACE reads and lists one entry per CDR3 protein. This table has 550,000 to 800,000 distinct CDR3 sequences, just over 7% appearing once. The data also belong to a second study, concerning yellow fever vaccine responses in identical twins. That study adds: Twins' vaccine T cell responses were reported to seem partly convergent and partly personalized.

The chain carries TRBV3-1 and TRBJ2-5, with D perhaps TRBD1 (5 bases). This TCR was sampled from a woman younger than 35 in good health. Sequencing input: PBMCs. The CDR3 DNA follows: TGTGCCAGCAGCCCTGATCTGGCAGGGCGGTTCGAGACCCAGTACTTC. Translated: CASSPDLAGRFETQYF.